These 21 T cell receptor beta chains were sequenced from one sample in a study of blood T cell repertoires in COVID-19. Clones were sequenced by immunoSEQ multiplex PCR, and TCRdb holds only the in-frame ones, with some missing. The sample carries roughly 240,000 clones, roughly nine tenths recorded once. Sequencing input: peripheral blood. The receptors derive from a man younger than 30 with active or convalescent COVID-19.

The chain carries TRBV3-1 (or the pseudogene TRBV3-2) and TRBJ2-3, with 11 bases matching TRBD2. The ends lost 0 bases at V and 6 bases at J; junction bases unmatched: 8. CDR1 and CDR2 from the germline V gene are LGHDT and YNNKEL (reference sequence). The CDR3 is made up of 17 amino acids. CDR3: CASSQDVSGGAWDTQYF. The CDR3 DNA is TGTGCCAGCAGCCAAGACGTTAGCGGGGGGGCATGGGATACGCAGTATTTT.

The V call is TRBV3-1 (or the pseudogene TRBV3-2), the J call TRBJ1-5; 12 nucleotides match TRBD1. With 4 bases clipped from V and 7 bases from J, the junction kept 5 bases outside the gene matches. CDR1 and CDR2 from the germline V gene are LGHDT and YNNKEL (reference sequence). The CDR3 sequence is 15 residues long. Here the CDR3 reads CASSLGTGGHQPQHF. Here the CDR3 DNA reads TGTGCCAGCAGCCTAGGGACAGGGGGCCACCAGCCCCAGCATTTT.

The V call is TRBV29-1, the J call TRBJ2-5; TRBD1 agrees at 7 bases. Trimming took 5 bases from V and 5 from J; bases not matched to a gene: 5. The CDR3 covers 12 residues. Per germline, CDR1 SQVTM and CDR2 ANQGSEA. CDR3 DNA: TGCAGCGTTAGGACAGGAGAGGAGACCCAGTACTTC. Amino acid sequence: CSVRTGEETQYF. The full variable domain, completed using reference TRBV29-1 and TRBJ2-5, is SAVISQKPSRDICQRGTSLTIQCQVDSQVTMMFWYRQQPGQSLTLIATANQGSEATYESGFVIDKFPISRPNLTFSTLTVSNMSPEDSSIYLCSVRTGEETQYFGPGTRLLVL.

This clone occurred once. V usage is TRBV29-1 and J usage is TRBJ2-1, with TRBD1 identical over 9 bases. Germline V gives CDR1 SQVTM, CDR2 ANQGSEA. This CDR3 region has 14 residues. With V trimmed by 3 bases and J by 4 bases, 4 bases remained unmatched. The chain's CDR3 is CSVDRTGAYNEQFF. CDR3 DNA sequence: TGCAGCGTTGACAGGACAGGGGCGTACAATGAGCAGTTCTTC.

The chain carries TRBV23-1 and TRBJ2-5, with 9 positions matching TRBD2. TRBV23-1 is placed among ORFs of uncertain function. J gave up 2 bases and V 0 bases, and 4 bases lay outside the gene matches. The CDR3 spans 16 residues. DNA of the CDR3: TGCGCCAGCAGTCAATCTGCGGGAGGGGATCAAGAGACCCAGTACTTC. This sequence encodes CASSQSAGGDQETQYF.

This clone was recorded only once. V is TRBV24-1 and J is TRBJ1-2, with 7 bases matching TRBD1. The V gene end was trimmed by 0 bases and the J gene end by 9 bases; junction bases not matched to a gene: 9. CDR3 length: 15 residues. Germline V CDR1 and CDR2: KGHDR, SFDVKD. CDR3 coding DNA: TGTGCCACCAGTGATTTGCAAGGACAGGTCCCACGCTACACCTTC. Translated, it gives CATSDLQGQVPRYTF.

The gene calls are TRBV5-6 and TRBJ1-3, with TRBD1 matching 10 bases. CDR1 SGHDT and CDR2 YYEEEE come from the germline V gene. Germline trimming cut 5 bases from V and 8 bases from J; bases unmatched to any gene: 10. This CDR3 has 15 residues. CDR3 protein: CASRRGQGYRDTIYF. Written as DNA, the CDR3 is TGTGCCAGCAGGAGGGGACAGGGGTATCGAGACACCATATATTTT.

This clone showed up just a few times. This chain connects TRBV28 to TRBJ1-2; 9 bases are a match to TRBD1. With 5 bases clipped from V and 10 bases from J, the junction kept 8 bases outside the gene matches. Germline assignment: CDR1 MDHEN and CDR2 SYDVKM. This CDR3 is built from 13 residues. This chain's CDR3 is CASSEMDRGDYTF. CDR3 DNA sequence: TGTGCCAGCAGTGAGATGGACAGGGGAGACTACACCTTC.

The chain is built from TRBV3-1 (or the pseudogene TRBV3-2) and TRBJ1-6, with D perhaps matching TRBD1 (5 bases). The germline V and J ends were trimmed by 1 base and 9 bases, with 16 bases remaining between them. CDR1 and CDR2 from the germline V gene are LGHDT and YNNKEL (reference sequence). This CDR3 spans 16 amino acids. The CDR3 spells CASSQGVGGGSSPLHF. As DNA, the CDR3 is TGTGCCAGCAGCCAAGGTGTCGGGGGTGGAAGTTCACCCCTCCACTTT.

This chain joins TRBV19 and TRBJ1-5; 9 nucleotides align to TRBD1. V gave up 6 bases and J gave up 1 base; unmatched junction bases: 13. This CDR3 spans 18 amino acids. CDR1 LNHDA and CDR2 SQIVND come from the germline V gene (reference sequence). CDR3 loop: CASRPPGQGSWSNQPQHF. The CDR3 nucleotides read TGTGCCAGTAGGCCACCGGGACAGGGATCTTGGAGCAATCAGCCCCAGCATTTT.

The CDR3 DNA follows: TGTGCCAGCAGCGAGGGACTAGCGGGGCCAGTAAACTACAATGAGCAGTTCTTC. The encoded protein is CASSEGLAGPVNYNEQFF. The chain combines TRBV9 with TRBJ2-1, with 13 bases lining up with TRBD2. CDR3 size: 18 residues. Germline V gives CDR1 SGDLS, CDR2 YYNGEE. V was pared by 3 bases and J by 3 bases, with 9 bases of the junction left unmatched.

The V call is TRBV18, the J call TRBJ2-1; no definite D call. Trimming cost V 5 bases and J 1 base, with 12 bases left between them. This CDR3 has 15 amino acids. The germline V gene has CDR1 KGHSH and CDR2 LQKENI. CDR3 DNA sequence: TGTGCCAGCTCAGCGACGGGTCGATCCTACAATGAGCAGTTCTTC. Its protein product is CASSATGRSYNEQFF.

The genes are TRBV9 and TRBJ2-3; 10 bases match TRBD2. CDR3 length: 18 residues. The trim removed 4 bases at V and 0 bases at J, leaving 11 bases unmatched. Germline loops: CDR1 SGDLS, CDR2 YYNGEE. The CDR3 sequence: CASSHGAGGVLSTDTQYF. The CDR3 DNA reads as TGTGCCAGCAGCCATGGAGCGGGAGGGGTTCTTAGCACAGATACGCAGTATTTT.

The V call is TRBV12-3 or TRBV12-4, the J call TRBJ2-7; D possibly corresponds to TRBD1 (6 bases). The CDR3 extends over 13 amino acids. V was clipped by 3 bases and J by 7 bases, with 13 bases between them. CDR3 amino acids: CASSFGGLREQYF. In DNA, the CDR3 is TGTGCCAGCAGTTTTGGGGGCCTAAGGGAGCAGTACTTC.

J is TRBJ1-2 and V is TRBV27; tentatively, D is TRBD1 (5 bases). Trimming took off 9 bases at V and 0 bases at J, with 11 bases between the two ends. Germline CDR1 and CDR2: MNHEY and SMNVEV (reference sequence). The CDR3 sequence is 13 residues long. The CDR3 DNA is TGTGCCAGTCGGGGGGGGGCTAACTATGGCTACACCTTC. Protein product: CASRGGANYGYTF.

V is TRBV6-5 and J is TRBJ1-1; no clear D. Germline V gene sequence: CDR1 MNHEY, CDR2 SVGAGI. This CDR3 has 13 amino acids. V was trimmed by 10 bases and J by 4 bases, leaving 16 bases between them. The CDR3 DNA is TGTGCCACCATCTCGACATCCGCCACTGAAGCTTTCTTT. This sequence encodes CATISTSATEAFF.

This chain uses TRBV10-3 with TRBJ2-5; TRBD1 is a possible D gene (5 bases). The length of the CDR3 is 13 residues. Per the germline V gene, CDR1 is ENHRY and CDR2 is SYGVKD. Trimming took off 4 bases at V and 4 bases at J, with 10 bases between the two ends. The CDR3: CAISVRVAETQYF. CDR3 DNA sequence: TGTGCCATCAGTGTCAGGGTAGCAGAGACCCAGTACTTC.

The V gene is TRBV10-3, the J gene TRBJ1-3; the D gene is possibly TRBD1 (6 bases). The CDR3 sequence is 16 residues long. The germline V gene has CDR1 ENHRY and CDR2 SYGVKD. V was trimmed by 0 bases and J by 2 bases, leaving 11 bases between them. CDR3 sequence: CAISESSRGPGNTIYF. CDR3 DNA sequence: TGTGCCATCAGTGAGTCGAGCAGGGGCCCTGGAAACACCATATATTTT.

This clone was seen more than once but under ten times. The CDR3 region is CASSTWTEGGNTIYF. The DNA of the CDR3 is TGTGCCAGCAGCACCTGGACCGAGGGAGGAAACACCATATATTTT. The chain uses TRBV5-4 and TRBJ1-3; D is unclear. The CDR3 length is 15 residues. Germline V gene data show CDR1 as SGHNT and CDR2 as YYREEE (reference sequence). Trimming removed 4 bases at V and 4 bases at J, with 15 bases between. Filled out from reference TRBV5-4 and TRBJ1-3, the complete variable domain reads ETGVTQSPTHLIKTRGQQVTLRCSSQSGHNTVSWYQQALGQGPQFIFQYYREEENGRGNFPPRFSGLQFPNYSSELNVNALELDDSALYLCASSTWTEGGNTIYFGEGSWLTVV.

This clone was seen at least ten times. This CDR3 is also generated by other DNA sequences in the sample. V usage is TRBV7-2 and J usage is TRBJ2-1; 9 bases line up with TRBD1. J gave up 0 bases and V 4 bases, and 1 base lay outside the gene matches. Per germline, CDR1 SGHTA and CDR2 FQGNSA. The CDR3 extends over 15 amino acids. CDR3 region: CASSWGQGSYNEQFF. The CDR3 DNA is TGTGCCAGCAGCTGGGGACAGGGCTCCTACAATGAGCAGTTCTTC.

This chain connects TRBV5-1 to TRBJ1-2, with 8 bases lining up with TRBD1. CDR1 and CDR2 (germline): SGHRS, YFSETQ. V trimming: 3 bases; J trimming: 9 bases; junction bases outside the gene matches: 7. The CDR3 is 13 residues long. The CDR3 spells CASSSTGAPSYTF. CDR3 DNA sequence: TGCGCCAGCAGCTCGACAGGGGCCCCCAGCTACACCTTC.